This T cell receptor (beta chain) was sequenced during a study of shared clonotypes between healthy human individuals. Method: immunoSEQ multiplex PCR; TCRdb's copy keeps in-frame clones and lacks some. The repertoire has millions of clones, 85% to 95% of them found once; the top ten carry 0.35% to 0.45%. Trimming took 0 bases from V and 3 from J, leaving 16 bases between them. Germline CDR1 is SGDLS and CDR2 is YYNGEE. The CDR3 is 16 residues long. This rearrangement joins TRBV9 to TRBJ2-7; D could derive from TRBD1 or TRBD2 (7 bases each). The material sequenced was naive CD4+ T cells from PBMCs. Subset of the sample: CD45RA+ positively selected. The receptor's source is a man aged 18-30 years in good health. Some clones in this sample may be carry-over from other donors' samples. The CDR3, as DNA: TGTGCCAGCAGCGTAGCTGTGGCAGGGGGGGACTACGAGCAGTACTTC. Amino acid sequence: CASSVAVAGGDYEQYF.